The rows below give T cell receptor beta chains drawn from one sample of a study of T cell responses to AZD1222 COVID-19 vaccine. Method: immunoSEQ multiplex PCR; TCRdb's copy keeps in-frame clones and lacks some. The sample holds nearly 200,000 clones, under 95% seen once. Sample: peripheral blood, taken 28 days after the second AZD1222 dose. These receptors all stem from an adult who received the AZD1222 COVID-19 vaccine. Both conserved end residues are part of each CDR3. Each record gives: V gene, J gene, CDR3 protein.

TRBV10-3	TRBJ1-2	CAIRLQGADGYTF
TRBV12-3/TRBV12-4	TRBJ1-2	CASRKTGGGGYTF
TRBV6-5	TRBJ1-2	CASSYSRAGIDYGYTF
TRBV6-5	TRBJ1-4	CASSWAVNEKLFF
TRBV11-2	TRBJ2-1	CASSLGAGGLNEQFF
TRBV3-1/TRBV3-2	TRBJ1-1	CASSAHRGRNTEAFF
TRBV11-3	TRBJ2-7	CASSFDGTGGKEQYF
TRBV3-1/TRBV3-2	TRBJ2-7	CASSHPAGITYEQYF
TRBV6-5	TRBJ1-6	CASSTGDSSPLHF
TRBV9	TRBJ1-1	CASSVGTGNTEAFF
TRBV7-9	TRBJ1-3	CASSSAASGNTIYF
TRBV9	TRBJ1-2	CASRPAPVSF
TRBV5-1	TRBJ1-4	CASSLVGANEKLFF